Following are 10 T cell receptor beta chains from one sample sequenced in a study of metastatic and nonmetastatic thyroid tumors. Each patient went into thyroid surgery without having received any treatment. Using MiXCR, TCRdb reanalyzed the PCR reads. Seen here are tens of thousands of clones, more than 20% observed once, and the top ten hold more than 12%. The sequencing sample was made of tumor tissue. These receptors were collected from a female donor with papillary thyroid cancer or a benign thyroid nodule (not recorded which). Some clones in this sample may be carry-over from other donors' samples.

This clone was recorded many times. The genes are TRBV27 and TRBJ1-4, with 7 bases aligning to TRBD1. Germline V gene sequence: CDR1 MNHEY, CDR2 SMNVEV (reference sequence). The CDR3 spans 15 residues. V lost 5 bases to trimming and J lost 4 bases; unmatched junction nucleotides: 7. The DNA of the CDR3 is TGTGCCAGCAGTACGCCCGCAGGGGGTAATGAAAAACTGTTTTTT. Translation: CASSTPAGGNEKLFF.

The V call is TRBV5-5, the J call TRBJ1-5; 7 bases are shared with TRBD1. The trim removed 0 bases at V and 5 bases at J, leaving 5 bases unmatched. The V gene's germline CDR1 is SGHKS and CDR2 YYEKEE (reference sequence). The CDR3 consists of 15 residues. The CDR3 spells CASSLEGTDYQPQHF. DNA for the CDR3: TGTGCCAGCAGCTTGGAAGGGACAGATTATCAGCCCCAGCATTTT.

There are many counts of this clone. J is TRBJ2-2 and V is TRBV2; 8 bases are a match to TRBD1. The CDR3 consists of 16 residues. V lost 2 bases to trimming and J lost 5 bases; unmatched junction nucleotides: 7. Germline CDR1 is SNHLY and CDR2 is FYNNEI. CDR3 nucleotide sequence: TGTGCCAGCAGTGAAAAGGACAGGGCGGGAACCGGGGAGCTGTTTTTT. It translates to CASSEKDRAGTGELFF.

In this sample, this clone turned up many times. Other DNA sequences in the same sample also yield this CDR3. This sequence joins TRBV20-1 and TRBJ2-7; TRBD2 matches at 7 bases. J gave up 3 bases and V 5 bases, and 10 bases lay outside the gene matches. Germline V lookup: CDR1 DFQATT, CDR2 SNEGSKA (reference sequence). This CDR3 is built from 14 residues. The CDR3 nucleotides are TGCAGTGCTCTCCCCGGGACTACCCGCTACGAGCAGTACTTC. It encodes CSALPGTTRYEQYF.

By share, this clone ranks as medium-sized. The genes are TRBV5-1 and TRBJ2-7; 8 positions agree with TRBD1. V shed 0 bases, J shed 7 bases, and the junction held 6 bases outside the gene matches. CDR1 is SGHRS and CDR2 is YFSETQ in the germline V gene. The CDR3 runs to 14 residues. The CDR3 bases are TGCGCCAGCAGCTTGGCCAGGGGGCTTTCAGAGCAGTACTTC. This gives the protein CASSLARGLSEQYF.

In this sample, this clone turned up many times. The rearrangement joins TRBV5-1 to TRBJ2-1; maybe TRBD1 (6 bases). CDR1 is SGHRS, CDR2 YFSETQ, per germline. The V and J ends lost 4 bases and 5 bases respectively, with 13 bases between them. This CDR3 is built from 14 residues. The CDR3 here is CASSPSGTHNEQFF. CDR3 DNA: TGCGCCAGCAGCCCGTCCGGGACACACAATGAGCAGTTCTTC.

This clone occurred a few times. The chain recombines TRBV6-1 with TRBJ2-7; D unresolved. Trimming removed 2 bases from V and 3 bases from J, with 5 bases in between. Germline V gene lookup returns CDR1 MNHNS and CDR2 SASEGT. The CDR3 is 12 residues long. This CDR3 reads CASSESGYEQYF. DNA of the CDR3: TGTGCCAGCAGTGAATCTGGCTACGAGCAGTACTTC.

This clone occurred many times. V and J are TRBV20-1 and TRBJ1-2, with TRBD1 matching 7 bases. Germline CDR1 and CDR2: DFQATT and SNEGSKA (reference sequence). The CDR3 loop spans 15 amino acids. V lost 3 bases to trimming and J lost 5 bases; unmatched junction nucleotides: 12. The CDR3 nucleotides are TGCAGTGCTAGCCCCCCAGGGGGGGCGCGGTATGGCTACACCTTC. Translating it yields CSASPPGGARYGYTF.

In this sample, this clone turned up a few times. The chain employs TRBV15 and TRBJ1-1; D gene ambiguous. This CDR3 is 13 amino acids long. CDR1 is LNHNV, CDR2 YYDKDF, per germline (reference sequence). Trimming removed 8 bases from V and 3 bases from J, with 13 bases in between. The CDR3 here is CATSRKLDTEAFF. The CDR3 nucleotides are TGTGCCACCTCCAGAAAATTAGACACTGAAGCTTTCTTT.

V and J are TRBV2 and TRBJ2-1; 10 bases fit TRBD2. The length of the CDR3 is 17 residues. The J segment lost 3 bases and the V segment lost 4 bases, leaving 9 bases of the junction unmatched. Germline CDR1 SNHLY, CDR2 FYNNEI. The CDR3 spells CASSVRAGTSVYNEQFF. In DNA, the CDR3 is TGTGCCAGCAGTGTCCGAGCCGGGACTAGCGTCTACAATGAGCAGTTCTTC.